The clone carrying this T cell receptor (beta chain) appeared once. Antigen unknown. Only in-frame clones appear in the TCRdb table, and some are missing; sequencing was by immunoSEQ multiplex PCR. This table holds some 340,000 clones, 86% found once. Documented treatment: 15 to 20 received Ad26.COV2.S at low or high dose, single or two shots; about 5 received placebo; per-sample allocation not given. After the first vaccine or placebo injection, samples were drawn on day 63. The sample came from a Boston adult aged 18-55 years. The sample comes from a study of Ad26.COV2.S vaccination and SARS-CoV-2 variants. General study results and limits: Substantial breadth was reported for post-vaccination spike-specific CD8+ and CD4+ T cells. Among vaccine recipients, spike-specific TCR breadth exceeded that of placebo recipients.

Trimming removed 0 bases at V and 2 bases at J, with 13 bases between. The CDR3 runs to 16 residues. Germline V gene lookup returns CDR1 SGHDN and CDR2 FVKESK. The chain combines TRBV14 with TRBJ2-5; TRBD1 or TRBD2 may be the D gene (6 bases each). The sample consisted of peripheral blood, taken in a trial of Ad26.COV2.S vaccine versus placebo. The clonotype originates from a person between 18 and 59 years old who received the Ad26.COV2.S COVID-19 vaccine or a placebo. The CDR3 DNA follows: TGTGCCAGCAGCCAAGAAAGGGGGGCAGCTCAAGAGACCCAGTACTTC. Protein: CASSQERGAAQETQYF.